This TCR beta chain was documented in a study of beta chain features in type 1 diabetes. Study-wide results and caveats: Moderate yet significant TCRB CDR3 shortening was seen in Type 1 diabetes patients in all four CD4+ subsets.

Every bit of the isolated RNA underwent reverse transcription, so sequencing read expressed TCRB transcripts. The repertoire was sequenced with immunoSEQ multiplex PCR; TCRdb's copy has only in-frame clones and lacks some. The table has 130,000 or so clones, 7% to 10% seen once. Notes on this clone: What it recognizes is unknown.

The single heparinised draw taken from each donor contained around 110 mL of blood on average. The clonotype comes from a man between 18 and 29 years old in good health. Sequencing input: central memory CD4+ T cells from blood.

In DNA, the CDR3 is TGTGCCAGTAGTATCAAGCCGGACATGGGTGGCTACACCTTC. It specifies CASSIKPDMGGYTF. The chain couples TRBV19 to TRBJ1-2; possibly TRBD1 for D (5 bases). From germline, CDR1 is LNHDA and CDR2 SQIVND (reference sequence). The CDR3 totals 14 residues. Trimming took off 3 bases at V and 7 bases at J, with 15 bases between the two ends.